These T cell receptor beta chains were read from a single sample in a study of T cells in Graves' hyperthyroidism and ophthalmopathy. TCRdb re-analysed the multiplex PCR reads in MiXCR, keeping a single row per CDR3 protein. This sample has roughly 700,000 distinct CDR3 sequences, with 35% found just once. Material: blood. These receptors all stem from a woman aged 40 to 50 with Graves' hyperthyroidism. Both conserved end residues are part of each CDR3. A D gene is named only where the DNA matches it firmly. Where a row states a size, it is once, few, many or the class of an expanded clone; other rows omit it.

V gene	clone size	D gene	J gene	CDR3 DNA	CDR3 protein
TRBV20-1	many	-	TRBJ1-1	TGCAGTATTGGGGGGGCTGAAGCTTTCTTT	CSIGGAEAFF
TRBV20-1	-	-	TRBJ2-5	TGCAGTGCTAGGGGGCTAGCGAAAAAAGAGACCCAGTACTTC	CSARGLAKKETQYF
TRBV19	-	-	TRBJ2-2	TGTGCCAGTAGTATACAGAAGGTGGAGCGGGAGCTGTTTTTT	CASSIQKVERELFF
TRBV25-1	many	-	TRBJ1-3	TGTGCCAGCAGTGACGAAGGGAGGTCAGGAAACACCATATATTTT	CASSDEGRSGNTIYF
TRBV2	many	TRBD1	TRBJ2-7	TGTGCCAGCAGCCCGGACAGGGGGGCCGTCGAGCAGTACTTC	CASSPDRGAVEQYF
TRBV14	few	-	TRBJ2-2	TGTGCCAGCAGCCAAGTTTACGGGCCGAACACCGGGGAGCTGTTTTTT	CASSQVYGPNTGELFF
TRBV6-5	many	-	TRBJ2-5	TGTGCCAGCAGTTCCCCCGGCAGGGCATTGGAGACCCAGTACTTC	CASSSPGRALETQYF
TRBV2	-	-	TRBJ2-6	TGTGCCAGCAGTGATAGGTGGAGGGCTGGGGCCAACGTCCTGACTTTC	CASSDRWRAGANVLTF
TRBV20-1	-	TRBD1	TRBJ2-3	TGCAGTGCTAGAGATCATAAACAGGGGACGGTAGATACGCAGTATTTT	CSARDHKQGTVDTQYF
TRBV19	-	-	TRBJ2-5	TGTGCCAGTAGTCGGGGCAGAGGTTTATCAGAGACCCAGTACTTC	CASSRGRGLSETQYF
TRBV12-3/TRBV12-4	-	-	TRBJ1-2	TGTGCCAGCAGGGTTCGTAACTATGGCTACACCTTC	CASRVRNYGYTF
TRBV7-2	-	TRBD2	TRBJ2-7	TGTGCCAGCAGCTTCGGGACTAGCGACACCTACGAGCAGTACTTC	CASSFGTSDTYEQYF
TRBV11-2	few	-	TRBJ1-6	TGTGCCAGCAGCCCCGGGCTCTCGAAAGGTTCACCCCTCCACTTT	CASSPGLSKGSPLHF
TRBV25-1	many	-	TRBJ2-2	TGTGCCAGCAGTGAATCTTTCATCGGGGAGCTGTTTTTT	CASSESFIGELFF
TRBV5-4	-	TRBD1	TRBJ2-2	TGTGCCAGCAGCGGAGGACAGGGCCCGTACGGCGGGGAGCTGTTTTTT	CASSGGQGPYGGELFF
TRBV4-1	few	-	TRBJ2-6	TGCGCCAGCAGCCAAGACCCACAGGGAAAGAGCTCTGGGGCCAACGTCCTGACTTTC	CASSQDPQGKSSGANVLTF
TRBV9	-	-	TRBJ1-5	TGTGCCACCAGCGTAGGGGGGGGTAATCAGCCCCAGCATTTT	CATSVGGGNQPQHF
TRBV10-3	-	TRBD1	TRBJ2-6	TGTGCCATCAGCGGGACAGGAGCTGTAGGGGCCAACGTCCTGACTTTC	CAISGTGAVGANVLTF
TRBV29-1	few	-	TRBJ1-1	TGCAGCGTAGGGACATATATGAACACTGAAGCTTTCTTT	CSVGTYMNTEAFF
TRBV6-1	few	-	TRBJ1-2	TGTGCCAGCAGTCTACGGGACACCGTTAACTATGGCTACACCTTC	CASSLRDTVNYGYTF
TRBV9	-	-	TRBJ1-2	TGTGCCAGCAGCCAAGGAAGGGGGGCCGGTGGCTACACCTTC	CASSQGRGAGGYTF
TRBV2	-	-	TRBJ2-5	TGTGCCAGCAGTGACGCAGCGGGCGGGGCAGGGGCCCGGGAGACCCAGTACTTC	CASSDAAGGAGARETQYF
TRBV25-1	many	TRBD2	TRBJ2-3	TGTGCCAGCAGTGAGGCGGGAGGGGCCCCCACAGATACGCAGTATTTT	CASSEAGGAPTDTQYF
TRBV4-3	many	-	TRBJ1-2	TGCGCCAGCAGCCAAGATGAAGTTCAGGTCTACACCTTC	CASSQDEVQVYTF
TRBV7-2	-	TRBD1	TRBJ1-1	TGTGCCAGCAGTTACCAAGGACAGGGGAGGCATAATGAAGCTTTCTTT	CASSYQGQGRHNEAFF
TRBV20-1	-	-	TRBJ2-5	TGCAGTGCTAGAGATGGCGGTGAAGAGACCCAGTACTTC	CSARDGGEETQYF
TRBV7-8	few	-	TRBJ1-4	TGTGCCAGCAGTTATCGTGGACCCATGAACAATGAAAAACTGTTTTTT	CASSYRGPMNNEKLFF
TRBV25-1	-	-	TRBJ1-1	TGTGCCAGTTCACAGGGCAACACTGAAGCTTCCTTT	CASSQGNTEASF
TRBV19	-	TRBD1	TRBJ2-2	TGTGCCAGTAGTATTGACAGGGGAGACACCGGGGAGCTGTTTTTT	CASSIDRGDTGELFF
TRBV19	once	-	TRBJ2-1	TGTGCCAGCAGTTTAGCCCCAGGGATCAGAGATGAGCAGTTCTTC	CASSLAPGIRDEQFF
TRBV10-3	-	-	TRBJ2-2	TGTGCCATCAGTGAGATCGGGGAGCTGTTTTTT	CAISEIGELFF